The rows below give T cell receptor beta chains drawn from one sample of a study of beta chain features in type 1 diabetes. The data were produced by immunoSEQ multiplex PCR, yet TCRdb's version contains in-frame clones alone and is incomplete. The sample has roughly 400,000 clones; roughly 9.8% are singletons. The specimen was central memory CD4+ T cells from blood. Receptors originate from a man between 25 and 39 years old with type 1 diabetes. Each CDR3 is given with its conserved first and last residue. D genes are given only for firm matches. The size entry is marked missing in some rows and otherwise reads once, few, many or a size class.

d_call: NA
v_call: TRBV4-2
cdr3_length: 17
j_call: TRBJ2-7
clone_size: NA
cdr3_aa: CASSPPPGTTITYEQYF
cdr3_nt: TGTGCCAGCAGCCCTCCCCCCGGGACGACAATAACCTACGAGCAGTACTTC

d_call: NA
v_call: TRBV7-9
cdr3_length: 13
j_call: TRBJ1-5
clone_size: many
cdr3_aa: CASSLGSGNPQHF
cdr3_nt: TGTGCCAGCAGCTTAGGCTCCGGGAACCCCCAGCATTTT

d_call: NA
v_call: TRBV28
cdr3_length: 13
j_call: TRBJ1-1
clone_size: many
cdr3_aa: CASSFSAGTEAFF
cdr3_nt: TGTGCCAGCAGTTTTTCGGCCGGGACAGAAGCTTTCTTT

d_call: NA
v_call: TRBV5-4
cdr3_length: 13
j_call: TRBJ2-7
clone_size: NA
cdr3_aa: CASSLPTSYEQYF
cdr3_nt: TGTGCCAGCAGCTTGCCCACCTCCTACGAGCAGTACTTC

d_call: NA
v_call: TRBV7-2
cdr3_length: 13
j_call: TRBJ2-7
clone_size: few
cdr3_aa: CASSLGVGYEQYF
cdr3_nt: TGTGCCAGCAGCTTAGGGGTGGGGTACGAGCAGTACTTC

d_call: NA
v_call: TRBV7-9
cdr3_length: 15
j_call: TRBJ2-1
clone_size: NA
cdr3_aa: CASSLSGRGVSLEFF
cdr3_nt: TGTGCCAGCAGCTTGTCTGGCAGGGGAGTTAGTCTAGAGTTCTTC

d_call: NA
v_call: TRBV7-3
cdr3_length: 13
j_call: TRBJ2-1
clone_size: few
cdr3_aa: CASSQDVRGEQFF
cdr3_nt: TGCGCCAGCAGCCAAGACGTCCGGGGTGAGCAGTTCTTC

d_call: NA
v_call: TRBV18
cdr3_length: 15
j_call: TRBJ2-1
clone_size: NA
cdr3_aa: CASSPGPPRDNEQFF
cdr3_nt: TGTGCCAGCTCACCGGGACCCCCCAGGGACAATGAGCAGTTCTTC

d_call: NA
v_call: TRBV7-2
cdr3_length: 15
j_call: TRBJ2-1
clone_size: many
cdr3_aa: CASSLGGDSYNEQFF
cdr3_nt: TGTGCCAGCAGCTTAGGCGGAGACTCCTACAATGAGCAGTTCTTC

d_call: TRBD1
v_call: TRBV6-5
cdr3_length: 14
j_call: TRBJ1-3
clone_size: NA
cdr3_aa: CASNGQGAGNTIYF
cdr3_nt: TGTGCCAGCAATGGACAGGGAGCTGGAAACACCATATATTTT

d_call: TRBD1
v_call: TRBV7-8
cdr3_length: 16
j_call: TRBJ1-5
clone_size: NA
cdr3_aa: CASSPGQGGVNQPQHF
cdr3_nt: TGTGCCAGCAGCCCTGGACAGGGAGGTGTCAATCAGCCCCAGCATTTT

d_call: NA
v_call: TRBV5-1
cdr3_length: 15
j_call: TRBJ1-5
clone_size: NA
cdr3_aa: CASSLNDGANQPQHF
cdr3_nt: TGCGCCAGCAGCTTGAACGACGGAGCCAATCAGCCCCAGCATTTT

d_call: NA
v_call: TRBV25-1
cdr3_length: 17
j_call: TRBJ1-3
clone_size: NA
cdr3_aa: CASSEAGGPISGNTIYF
cdr3_nt: TGTGCCAGCAGTGAAGCGGGCGGACCCATCTCTGGAAACACCATATATTTT

d_call: NA
v_call: TRBV7-2
cdr3_length: 13
j_call: TRBJ1-5
clone_size: few
cdr3_aa: CASSSQEYQPQHF
cdr3_nt: TGTGCCAGCAGCTCCCAGGAGTATCAGCCCCAGCATTTT

d_call: NA
v_call: TRBV10-2
cdr3_length: 15
j_call: TRBJ2-3
clone_size: NA
cdr3_aa: CASSEDSRRADTQYF
cdr3_nt: TGCGCCAGCAGTGAGGACAGTCGAAGGGCAGATACGCAGTATTTT

d_call: TRBD2
v_call: TRBV30
cdr3_length: 18
j_call: TRBJ2-1
clone_size: NA
cdr3_aa: CAWRVTSGRAVGGNEQFF
cdr3_nt: TGTGCCTGGAGGGTGACTAGCGGGAGGGCCGTTGGTGGTAATGAGCAGTTCTTC

d_call: TRBD1
v_call: TRBV2
cdr3_length: 17
j_call: TRBJ2-2
clone_size: NA
cdr3_aa: CASSGYTTGLGTGELFF
cdr3_nt: TGTGCCAGCAGTGGATATACGACAGGGCTCGGTACCGGGGAGCTGTTTTTT